These 18 T cell receptor beta chains were all obtained from the same sample, sequenced in a study of blood T cell repertoires in COVID-19. TCRdb's copy holds only in-frame clones and misses some; the assay was immunoSEQ multiplex PCR. The table lists under 300,000 clones, approximately 79% of them singletons. The sample comprised peripheral blood. All receptors derive from a woman older than 75 with active or convalescent COVID-19.

This clone was observed a few times. The chain is built from TRBV6-5 and TRBJ2-7; weak D call: TRBD2 (6 bases). From germline, CDR1 is MNHEY and CDR2 SVGAGI. The CDR3 totals 14 residues. With 10 bases removed from V and 4 bases from J, the gap between germline ends came to 20 bases. The CDR3 coding sequence is TGTGCCATCGCAGGTCGGGGGATCAGGTACGAGCAGTACTTC. Protein: CAIAGRGIRYEQYF.

J is TRBJ1-5 and V is TRBV2; 9 positions agree with TRBD1. The CDR3 consists of 16 residues. After removal of 6 bases from V and 4 bases from J, the junction contained 10 bases not matched to a gene. Per the germline V gene, CDR1 is SNHLY and CDR2 is FYNNEI. Written as DNA, the CDR3 is TGTGCCAGCAGCAACTCCGGGACAGGGTCAAATCAGCCCCAGCATTTT. Translating gives CASSNSGTGSNQPQHF.

The chain has TRBV28 and TRBJ1-2; 8 bases match TRBD1. V gave up 5 bases and J gave up 4 bases; unmatched junction bases: 12. Germline V gives CDR1 MDHEN, CDR2 SYDVKM. The CDR3 is made up of 16 amino acids. CDR3 in DNA: TGTGCCAGCAGTCCCTCAGGCAGGGGGCTGGTCTATGGCTACACCTTC. This gives the protein CASSPSGRGLVYGYTF.

The chain couples TRBV11-2 to TRBJ2-1; 12 positions agree with TRBD2. There are 19 residues in the CDR3. Germline assignment: CDR1 SGHAT and CDR2 FQNNGV. J lost 0 bases, V lost 2 bases, and 8 bases had no gene match. This CDR3 is CASSLRPGLAGFSYNEQFF. CDR3 nucleotide sequence: TGTGCCAGCAGCTTAAGGCCCGGACTAGCGGGATTCTCCTACAATGAGCAGTTCTTC. Combining the CDR3 with reference TRBV11-2 and TRBJ2-1 gives the whole variable domain EAGVAQSPRYKIIEKRQSVAFWCNPISGHATLYWYQQILGQGPKLLIQFQNNGVVDDSQLPKDRFSAERLKGVDSTLKIQPAKLEDSAVYLCASSLRPGLAGFSYNEQFFGPGTRLTVL.

This chain joins TRBV7-8 and TRBJ2-7, with TRBD1 matching 8 bases. The CDR3 runs to 15 residues. The V and J ends lost 5 bases and 4 bases, in that order; junction bases with no gene match: 10. The germline V gene has CDR1 SGHVS and CDR2 FQNEAQ. This CDR3 reads CASSTPTGVIYEQYF. The CDR3 DNA reads as TGTGCCAGCAGCACCCCGACAGGGGTGATTTACGAGCAGTACTTC.

This clone was seen more than once but under ten times. The chain joins TRBV3-1 (or the pseudogene TRBV3-2) to TRBJ2-3; the match to TRBD2 covers 10 bases. The CDR3 runs 15 residues. After removal of 1 base from V and 7 bases from J, the junction contained 5 bases not matched to a gene. Per the germline V gene, CDR1 is LGHDT and CDR2 is YNNKEL (reference sequence). The DNA of the CDR3 is TGTGCCAGCAGCCAAGGGACTAGCGGAGGGAATACGCAGTATTTT. It is translated as CASSQGTSGGNTQYF.

The chain joins TRBV27 to TRBJ2-5; 8 nucleotides agree with TRBD2. CDR3 size: 17 residues. Per germline, CDR1 MNHEY and CDR2 SMNVEV (reference sequence). Trimming took 6 bases from V and 5 from J; bases not matched to a gene: 17. The DNA for the CDR3 is TGTGCCAGCAGCCTCAGAGGTCCCGGGGGGGCCGGGGAGACCCAGTACTTC. This encodes CASSLRGPGGAGETQYF.

The rearrangement uses TRBV7-8 and TRBJ2-1; 9 bases line up with TRBD2. The CDR3 runs to 14 residues. The V and J ends lost 3 bases and 6 bases, in that order; junction bases with no gene match: 3. Germline-derived CDR1 and CDR2 are SGHVS and FQNEAQ. The chain's CDR3 is CASSLNSGSNEQFF. The DNA of the CDR3 is TGTGCCAGCAGCTTGAATAGCGGGAGCAATGAGCAGTTCTTC.

V is TRBV12-3 or TRBV12-4 and J is TRBJ1-1, with TRBD1 as a possible D gene (6 bases). V lost 3 bases, J lost 7 bases, and 12 bases lay in between. The CDR3 spans 13 residues. The CDR3 nucleotides are TGTGCCAGCAGTTTCTCCGGACAGCTTGAAGCTTTCTTT. Translated: CASSFSGQLEAFF.

This chain links TRBV28 with TRBJ2-5, with TRBD2 identical over 12 bases. The V gene's germline CDR1 is MDHEN and CDR2 SYDVKM. The CDR3 extends over 16 amino acids. V shed 3 bases, J shed 2 bases, and the junction held 4 bases outside the gene matches. The DNA of the CDR3 is TGTGCCAGCAGTTTCCCTACTAGCGGGGGGCAAGAGACCCAGTACTTC. It encodes CASSFPTSGGQETQYF.

CDR3 protein: CASSRAPPDEQFF. CDR3 in DNA: TGTGCCAGCAGCCGTGCCCCCCCGGATGAGCAGTTCTTC. V and J are TRBV5-4 and TRBJ2-1; no reliable D call. V lost 4 bases, J lost 8 bases, and 13 bases lay in between. The CDR3 loop spans 13 amino acids. Germline V gene data show CDR1 as SGHNT and CDR2 as YYREEE (reference sequence). The entire variable domain, with the rest obtained from reference TRBV5-4 and TRBJ2-1, is as follows: ETGVTQSPTHLIKTRGQQVTLRCSSQSGHNTVSWYQQALGQGPQFIFQYYREEENGRGNFPPRFSGLQFPNYSSELNVNALELDDSALYLCASSRAPPDEQFFGPGTRLTVL.

The chain joins TRBV10-3 to TRBJ2-7; TRBD1 matches 7 bases. Germline CDR1 is ENHRY and CDR2 is SYGVKD. Germline trimming cut 8 bases from V and 1 base from J; bases unmatched to any gene: 8. The CDR3 sequence is 14 residues long. CDR3: CAIRRDSISYEQYF. The CDR3 nucleotides read TGTGCCATCCGCCGGGACAGTATATCCTACGAGCAGTACTTC.

The gene calls are TRBV14 and TRBJ2-1, with D hard to call. The V end was cut by 1 base, the J end by 4 bases, with 5 bases between. Germline CDR1 reads SGHDN; CDR2 reads FVKESK. The CDR3 has 13 amino acids. This CDR3 reads CASSQVSYNEQFF. The CDR3 DNA is TGTGCCAGCAGCCAAGTCTCTTACAATGAGCAGTTCTTC.

The CDR3 coding sequence is TGTGCCAGCAGTTTCGCCCCGACTAGCGGGGGGGCTAAAGATACGCAGTATTTT. Translation gives CASSFAPTSGGAKDTQYF. This chain connects TRBV27 to TRBJ2-3; TRBD2 aligns across 14 bases. The CDR3 runs to 18 residues. The germline V gene encodes CDR1 MNHEY and CDR2 SMNVEV (reference sequence). The ends lost 3 bases at V and 5 bases at J; junction bases unmatched: 10.

The chain couples TRBV6-5 to TRBJ1-2; D is perhaps TRBD1 (6 bases). This CDR3 is built from 13 residues. CDR1 and CDR2 (germline): MNHEY, SVGAGI. The V end was cut by 4 bases, the J end by 8 bases, with 14 bases between. The CDR3 DNA reads as TGTGCCAGCAGTTTCTCACAGGGTGGCGGCTACACCTTC. This sequence encodes CASSFSQGGGYTF.

This sequence joins TRBV6-1 and TRBJ2-2; weak D call: TRBD1 (6 bases). CDR3 length: 14 residues. CDR1 is MNHNS and CDR2 is SASEGT in the germline V gene. With 2 bases removed from V and 9 bases from J, the gap between germline ends came to 13 bases. CDR3 bases: TGTGCCAGCAGTGAACTAAGGGACAACAGGGAGCTGTTTTTT. Its protein is CASSELRDNRELFF.

The CDR3 region has the DNA TGTGCCACCAACAGGGGGGATGAGCAGTTCTTC. It codes for CATNRGDEQFF. The chain combines TRBV24-1 with TRBJ2-1; 8 bases line up with TRBD1. This CDR3 is 11 amino acids long. Trimming at V came to 8 bases and at J to 8 bases, leaving 1 base not matched to a gene. CDR1 and CDR2 (germline): KGHDR, SFDVKD.

V is TRBV10-3 and J is TRBJ1-1, with 9 bases fitting TRBD1. Losses at the gene ends were 4 bases for V and 4 bases for J; bases not matched to a gene: 7. The CDR3 runs 15 residues. Germline CDR1 is ENHRY and CDR2 is SYGVKD. The CDR3 loop reads CAISAVDRGSTEAFF. The CDR3 DNA follows: TGTGCCATCAGTGCAGTTGACAGGGGGAGCACTGAAGCTTTCTTT.